This entry describes one T cell receptor beta chain. The method was immunoSEQ multiplex PCR; TCRdb's version includes in-frame clones alone and lacks a portion of them. The table shows hundreds of thousands of clones, with more than 75% occurring only once. Trimming shortened V by 2 bases and J by 7 bases, and 9 bases separated the two germline ends. Germline V gene data show CDR1 as MDHEN and CDR2 as SYDVKM. The CDR3 is 14 amino acids. The sample comes from a study of shared T cell receptors in the human thymus. The same data also contributed to another study, on human thymus T cells. That study reports: Having surgery to correct congenital heart defects, healthy Finnish infants acted as the donors. It was from resections taken during corrective heart surgery that the thymus tissue came. There appeared to be biased usage of V and J genes in thymic and blood repertoires. Related research examined unrelated individuals and reported that their thymic repertoires overlapped highly.

The chain carries TRBV28 and TRBJ1-6; D gene unclear. This receptor was taken from a boy less than two years old with a congenital heart defect. The sample comprised thymocytes. The CDR3 sequence is CASSLRQVNSPLHF. The CDR3 nucleotides are TGTGCCAGCAGTTTACGACAAGTAAATTCACCCCTCCACTTT.